The 12 T cell receptor beta chains reported below all come from one sample, sequenced in a study of cytomegalovirus exposure and HLA in healthy donors. 13 Jbeta primers and 60 Vbeta primers were used for the PCR. Some clones are missing from TCRdb's copy, which holds only in-frame ones; the method was immunoSEQ multiplex PCR. The data contain just over 200,000 clones, around four fifths of them singletons. Material for sequencing was PBMCs. These receptor sequences come from a man between 45 and 60 years old in good health and CMV-seronegative.

This chain links TRBV21-1 with TRBJ2-4; the D call of TRBD2 is as the table states it, not checked on the DNA. TRBV21-1 represents a pseudogene. This CDR3 comprises 17 residues. The CDR3 sequence: CASSLRRGHEAKNIQYF. Written as DNA, the CDR3 is TGTGCCAGCAGTCTTAGGCGGGGCCATGAAGCCAAAAACATTCAGTACTTC.

On this clone: As the CDR3 is not closed by the conserved phenylalanine or tryptophan, this likely results from a read error. No DNA is shown, since the ends of the CDR3 on it are uncertain; the CDR3 is the one TCRdb lists. V usage is TRBV21-1 and J usage is TRBJ2-7; the D segment call TRBD2 is taken from the table without a DNA check. TRBV21-1 is listed as a pseudogene. The CDR3 length equals 12 residues, ends included. The CDR3 sequence: CASSKAGGEEWL.

This clone was found once. The chain has TRBV18 and TRBJ2-7; the match to TRBD2 covers 14 bases. CDR3 length equals 16 residues. The germline V gene encodes CDR1 KGHSH and CDR2 LQKENI. The V segment lost 4 bases and the J segment 4 bases; nucleotides outside the gene matches: 6. DNA for the CDR3: TGTGCCAGCTCACAGCAAGGGACTAGCGGGAGTTACGAGCAGTACTTC. Its protein is CASSQQGTSGSYEQYF.

The chain recombines TRBV2 with TRBJ1-2, with TRBD1 matching over 10 bases. The CDR3 length is 15 residues. Germline values: CDR1 SNHLY, CDR2 FYNNEI. After removal of 4 bases from V and 7 bases from J, the junction contained 9 bases not matched to a gene. DNA for the CDR3: TGTGCCAGCAGTGTTCCGGGACAGGGGAACGGTGGCTACACCTTC. This translates into CASSVPGQGNGGYTF.

This chain uses TRBV5-6 with TRBJ1-2, with a possible D match to TRBD1 (6 bases). The CDR3 has 13 amino acids. V lost 3 bases to trimming and J lost 8 bases, with 14 bases between them. CDR1 is SGHDT and CDR2 is YYEEEE in the germline V gene. The CDR3 loop is CASSSTGFRGYTF. The CDR3 region has the DNA TGTGCCAGCAGCTCGACAGGTTTTCGGGGCTACACCTTC.

The rearrangement joins TRBV19 to TRBJ2-3, with 7 bases lining up with TRBD1. Germline V gene data show CDR1 as LNHDA and CDR2 as SQIVND (reference sequence). V dropped 5 bases and J dropped 1; count of bases not matched to a gene: 3. CDR3 length: 14 amino acids. CDR3 in amino acids: CASSRQGGTDTQYF. The CDR3, as DNA: TGTGCCAGTAGTCGGCAGGGGGGCACAGATACGCAGTATTTT.

There are a few counts of this clone. The chain has TRBV4-2 and TRBJ2-7; D possibly corresponds to TRBD1 (6 bases). The germline CDR1 and CDR2 sequences are LGHNA and YNFKEQ. Trimming shortened V by 1 base and J by 2 bases, and 21 bases separated the two germline ends. This CDR3 has 18 residues. This CDR3 reads CASSQGLRPTGIPYEQYF. DNA of the CDR3: TGTGCCAGCAGCCAAGGCCTTCGGCCGACAGGTATCCCCTACGAGCAGTACTTC.

Only a few counts were recorded for this clone. J is TRBJ2-1 and V is TRBV7-9; D might be TRBD1 (5 bases). The V end lost 1 base, the J end lost 7 bases, and 14 bases lay between the germline ends. Germline values: CDR1 SEHNR, CDR2 FQNEAQ (reference sequence). The CDR3 sequence is 15 residues long. The CDR3 is CASSLGGLPLNEQFF. For the CDR3, the DNA is TGTGCCAGCAGCTTAGGGGGCTTACCTTTGAATGAGCAGTTCTTC.

CDR3 DNA: TGTGCCAGCAGGAAACAGCTGAATAGCAATCAGCCCCAGCATTTT. Protein: CASRKQLNSNQPQHF. The chain employs TRBV6-5 and TRBJ1-5; D not resolved. V was clipped by 6 bases and J by 0 bases, with 12 bases between them. The CDR3 loop spans 15 amino acids. The germline V gene has CDR1 MNHEY and CDR2 SVGAGI.

The gene calls are TRBV5-1 and TRBJ2-7, with 13 bases aligning to TRBD2. CDR1 and CDR2 (germline): SGHRS, YFSETQ. This CDR3 spans 15 amino acids. Trimming cost V 3 bases and J 3 bases; bases outside gene matches: 3. The DNA for the CDR3 is TGCGCCAGCAGCTCCGGACTAGCGGGGGACTACGAGCAGTACTTC. It yields the protein CASSSGLAGDYEQYF.

The chain employs TRBV28 and TRBJ2-7; 10 bases align to TRBD1. Germline V gives CDR1 MDHEN, CDR2 SYDVKM. V lost 5 bases and J lost 3; bases outside the gene matches: 7. The CDR3 runs to 15 residues. CDR3 DNA: TGTGCCAGCAGTCCGACGCGGGACAGGGGCTACGAGCAGTACTTC. It yields the protein CASSPTRDRGYEQYF. Drawing the rest from reference TRBV28 and TRBJ2-7, the complete variable domain is DVKVTQSSRYLVKRTGEKVFLECVQDMDHENMFWYRQDPGLGLRLIYFSYDVKMKEKGDIPEGYSVSREKKERFSLILESASTNQTSMYLCASSPTRDRGYEQYFGPGTRLTVT.

As for this clone: One end of the junction is discordant with germline, which a read error may explain. The chain employs TRBV19 and TRBJ2-7; TRBD1 agrees at 11 bases. Germline CDR1 is LNHDA and CDR2 is SQIVND (reference sequence). The CDR3 loop spans 15 amino acids. The CDR3 is CASSRPGQGAYEQYF. DNA of the CDR3: TGTGCCAGCAGTAGGCCGGGACAGGGGGCCTACGAGCAGTACTTC. The full variable domain, its missing parts supplied by reference TRBV19 and TRBJ2-7, is DGGITQSPKYLFRKEGQNVTLSCEQNLNHDAMYWYRQDPGQGLRLIYYSQIVNDFQKGDIAEGYSVSREKKESFPLTVTSAQKNPTAFYLCASSRPGQGAYEQYFGPGTRLTVT.